A single sample gave rise to the 29 T cell receptor beta chains below, sequenced in a study of shared clonotypes between healthy human individuals. Naivety among CD8 cells was defined by CD45RO negativity and positive CCR7 selection, thereby excluding terminally differentiated effector memory CD45RA+ cells. Data came from immunoSEQ multiplex PCR; TCRdb stores just in-frame clones and leaves some out. In the table there are about 2,200,000 clones, just over 90% of which are singletons. The sequenced material came from naive CD8+ T cells from PBMCs. Receptor source: a man younger than 35 in good health. Some clones in this sample may be carry-over from other donors' samples.

The rearrangement links TRBV4-1 to TRBJ1-2, with D unclear. The CDR3 extends over 17 amino acids. Trimming took off 0 bases at V and 4 bases at J, with 18 bases between the two ends. Germline V gene data show CDR1 as MGHRA and CDR2 as YSYEKL. The chain's CDR3 is CASSQEPLVGGSYGYTF. The DNA of the CDR3 is TGCGCCAGCAGCCAAGAACCCCTCGTCGGAGGAAGCTATGGCTACACCTTC.

CDR3 loop: CARQTQYF. The CDR3, as DNA: TGTGCCCGCCAGACCCAGTACTTC. V is TRBV7-9 and J is TRBJ2-5; D unclear. The V end lost 11 bases, the J end lost 6 bases, and 4 bases lay between the germline ends. Per germline, CDR1 SEHNR and CDR2 FQNEAQ (reference sequence). This CDR3 contains 8 residues.

Turning to this clone: Distinct nucleotide sequences in the sample also encode this CDR3. This chain uses TRBV5-1 with TRBJ1-1; D not resolved. CDR1 and CDR2 from the germline V gene are SGHRS and YFSETQ. V was cut by 1 base and J by 1 base, with 8 bases left in between. This CDR3 is built from 14 residues. The CDR3 is CASSLFRENTEAFF. The CDR3 coding sequence is TGCGCCAGCAGCTTGTTTAGGGAGAACACTGAAGCTTTCTTT.

The chain is built from TRBV9 and TRBJ2-3; TRBD2 aligns across 9 bases. The CDR3 has 17 amino acids. J lost 0 bases, V lost 0 bases, and 5 bases had no gene match. CDR1 SGDLS and CDR2 YYNGEE come from the germline V gene. CDR3 amino acids: CASSVGLAGTSTDTQYF. CDR3 DNA sequence: TGTGCCAGCAGCGTAGGTCTAGCGGGAACTAGCACAGATACGCAGTATTTT.

This chain uses TRBV5-6 with TRBJ2-2, with TRBD1 matching 10 bases. The CDR3 contains 15 residues. Losses at the gene ends were 0 bases for V and 9 bases for J; bases not matched to a gene: 5. The germline gives CDR1 SGHDT, CDR2 YYEEEE. The CDR3 is CASSLGTGGFRELFF. In nucleotides, the CDR3 is TGTGCCAGCAGCTTGGGGACAGGGGGGTTCCGGGAGCTGTTTTTT.

The V and J genes are TRBV28 and TRBJ2-5; D is uncertain. CDR3 length: 15 amino acids. From germline, CDR1 is MDHEN and CDR2 SYDVKM. Trimming stripped 7 bases from V and 4 bases from J, with 19 bases between. CDR3 sequence reads: CASTISGVFPETQYF. The CDR3 DNA follows: TGTGCCAGCACCATCTCTGGGGTTTTTCCAGAGACCCAGTACTTC. The full variable domain, completed using reference TRBV28 and TRBJ2-5, is DVKVTQSSRYLVKRTGEKVFLECVQDMDHENMFWYRQDPGLGLRLIYFSYDVKMKEKGDIPEGYSVSREKKERFSLILESASTNQTSMYLCASTISGVFPETQYFGPGTRLLVL.

The chain is built from TRBV7-6 and TRBJ2-1; TRBD2 aligns across 10 bases. The CDR3 totals 16 residues. CDR1 is SGHVS, CDR2 FNYEAQ, per germline. V lost 9 bases, J lost 0 bases, and 8 bases stayed unmatched. CDR3 sequence reads: CASFTGTSVSYNEQFF. CDR3 coding DNA: TGTGCCAGTTTTACCGGGACTAGCGTCTCCTACAATGAGCAGTTCTTC.

The rearrangement uses TRBV27 and TRBJ1-1, with D possibly matching TRBD1 (5 bases). Germline assignment: CDR1 MNHEY and CDR2 SMNVEV (reference sequence). V was cut by 7 bases and J by 6 bases, with 15 bases left in between. CDR3 length: 13 amino acids. CDR3 sequence (DNA): TGTGCCAGCAACGTATTGGGGCCCCCTGAAGCTTTCTTT. This translates into CASNVLGPPEAFF.

The gene calls are TRBV5-8 and TRBJ2-1; D gene ambiguous. This CDR3 is built from 14 residues. In germline, CDR1 is SGHTS, CDR2 YDEGEE. Trimming cost V 3 bases and J 2 bases, with 9 bases left between them. In DNA form, the CDR3 reads TGTGCCAGCAGCTACGATAGACCCTACAATGAGCAGTTCTTC. Translating gives CASSYDRPYNEQFF.

This chain connects TRBV4-3 to TRBJ2-7, with unresolved D. Germline-derived CDR1 and CDR2 are LGHNA and YSLEER. V was pared by 1 base and J by 0 bases, with 7 bases between. The CDR3 sequence is 14 residues long. The CDR3 DNA reads TGCGCCAGCAGCCAAGTAGAGAGCTCCTACGAGCAGTACTTC. Encoded protein: CASSQVESSYEQYF.

The chain uses TRBV27 and TRBJ2-1; a possible D gene is TRBD2 (5 bases). In germline, CDR1 is MNHEY, CDR2 SMNVEV (reference sequence). Trimming removed 0 bases from V and 3 bases from J, with 15 bases in between. The CDR3 sequence is 17 residues long. The CDR3 protein is CASSLSLLGSVYNEQFF. CDR3 in DNA: TGTGCCAGCAGTTTATCCCTTCTCGGTAGCGTCTACAATGAGCAGTTCTTC.

The chain couples TRBV10-3 to TRBJ2-6; D gene uncertain. The germline V and J ends were trimmed by 6 bases and 0 bases, with 9 bases remaining between them. The CDR3 sequence is 15 residues long. Germline V gene sequence: CDR1 ENHRY, CDR2 SYGVKD. The CDR3 is CAISEVPSGANVLTF. The CDR3 region has the DNA TGTGCCATCAGCGAGGTGCCCTCTGGGGCCAACGTCCTGACTTTC.

The chain has TRBV19 and TRBJ2-7; D not certain. The length of the CDR3 is 12 residues. Trimming stripped 5 bases from V and 6 bases from J, with 11 bases between. Per germline, CDR1 LNHDA and CDR2 SQIVND (reference sequence). CDR3 DNA: TGTGCCAGTAGTCTCAAGGGTCGCGAGCAGTACTTC. This translates into CASSLKGREQYF.

This clone has just one count. The J gene is TRBJ2-1, the V gene TRBV19; D unresolved. Trimming cost V 0 bases and J 2 bases, with 11 bases left between them. Germline V gene sequence: CDR1 LNHDA, CDR2 SQIVND (reference sequence). The CDR3 loop spans 16 amino acids. The CDR3, as DNA: TGTGCCAGTAGTATAGATCCTCCCCCGACCTACAATGAGCAGTTCTTC. Its translation is CASSIDPPPTYNEQFF.

This chain joins TRBV10-3 and TRBJ2-5; 8 bases agree with TRBD2. This CDR3 spans 17 amino acids. Germline V lookup: CDR1 ENHRY, CDR2 SYGVKD. With 11 bases clipped from V and 4 bases from J, the junction kept 21 bases outside the gene matches. The CDR3 sequence is CALPPLPGLEPRETQYF. The CDR3 DNA is TGTGCCCTGCCCCCATTGCCGGGACTAGAGCCCCGAGAGACCCAGTACTTC.

The chain recombines TRBV7-9 with TRBJ2-5; no definite D call. The J call may be faulty, since TRBJ2-7 better matches the DNA end. The CDR3 sequence is 15 residues long. The germline gives CDR1 SEHNR, CDR2 FQNEAQ (reference sequence). CDR3 coding DNA: TGTGCCAGCAGCTTAGTACCGGACGTCTCCTACGAGCAGTACTTC. It encodes CASSLVPDVSYEQYF.

The table lists this clone with a count of one. V gene TRBV7-9 combines with J gene TRBJ1-2; maybe TRBD1 (5 bases). V lost 1 base and J lost 5, with 11 bases in between. CDR1 is SEHNR and CDR2 is FQNEAQ in the germline V gene (reference sequence). This CDR3 has 14 residues. CDR3 loop: CASSLGRVLYGYTF. The CDR3 nucleotides are TGTGCCAGCAGCTTAGGCAGGGTCTTATATGGCTACACCTTC.

Only one count was recorded for this clone. This chain uses TRBV6-1 with TRBJ2-7, with 7 bases identical to TRBD1. Germline CDR1 and CDR2: MNHNS and SASEGT. The CDR3 extends over 12 amino acids. Trimming took 6 bases from V and 2 from J; bases not matched to a gene: 1. CDR3 nucleotide sequence: TGTGCCAGCAGGAGGGGGCCCTACGAGCAGTACTTC. This translates into CASRRGPYEQYF.

The CDR3 nucleotides read TGCGCCAGCAGCCTAGGGACTAGCGGGAGGGCCAATGAGCAGTTCTTC. It translates to CASSLGTSGRANEQFF. The chain couples TRBV5-1 to TRBJ2-1; 16 bases match TRBD2. The germline V gene encodes CDR1 SGHRS and CDR2 YFSETQ. Trimming took 4 bases from V and 6 from J; bases not matched to a gene: 4. This CDR3 comprises 16 residues.

This chain joins TRBV7-8 and TRBJ2-2; 11 bases fit TRBD1. Germline V gene sequence: CDR1 SGHVS, CDR2 FQNEAQ. The CDR3 is made up of 15 amino acids. V lost 5 bases to trimming and J lost 9 bases; unmatched junction nucleotides: 8. In DNA form, the CDR3 reads TGTGCCAGCAGCCCCGGGACAGGGGGTCACCGGGAGCTGTTTTTT. This gives the protein CASSPGTGGHRELFF.

The chain recombines TRBV5-1 with TRBJ2-6; the D gene is possibly TRBD1 (6 bases). Germline lookup yields CDR1 SGHRS and CDR2 YFSETQ. There are 16 residues in the CDR3. V was clipped by 0 bases and J by 1 base, with 8 bases between them. In DNA form, the CDR3 reads TGCGCCAGCAGCTTGGAGGGGGAGTCTGGGGCCAACGTCCTGACTTTC. Translation: CASSLEGESGANVLTF.

The chain recombines TRBV9 with TRBJ2-2; D tentatively fits TRBD1 or TRBD2 (5 bases each). The CDR3 has 16 residues. Per germline, CDR1 SGDLS and CDR2 YYNGEE. The V end lost 0 bases, the J end lost 1 base, and 10 bases lay between the germline ends. This CDR3 is CASSVGGSRNTGELFF. CDR3 nucleotides: TGTGCCAGCAGCGTAGGGGGGTCACGGAACACCGGGGAGCTGTTTTTT.

V and J are TRBV27 and TRBJ1-2; D remains unclear. The germline CDR1 and CDR2 sequences are MNHEY and SMNVEV (reference sequence). The CDR3 is 16 residues long. V dropped 5 bases and J dropped 4 bases, with 20 bases sitting between them. In DNA form, the CDR3 reads TGTGCCAGCAGTCCCGCGGCCGAGTATTTTGGCTATGGCTACACCTTC. Translating it yields CASSPAAEYFGYGYTF.

The chain has TRBV6-6 and TRBJ2-2; no definite D call. V gave up 8 bases and J gave up 3 bases, with 16 bases separating them. Germline loops: CDR1 MNHNY, CDR2 SVGAGI (reference sequence). This CDR3 has 15 amino acids. The CDR3 sequence is CASLLFSTDTGELFF. As DNA, the CDR3 is TGTGCCAGCCTACTATTCTCAACAGACACCGGGGAGCTGTTTTTT.

The J gene is TRBJ2-7, the V gene TRBV6-1; TRBD1 aligns across 7 bases. V trimming: 6 bases; J trimming: 0 bases; junction bases outside the gene matches: 2. The CDR3 length is 13 residues. Germline V gene lookup returns CDR1 MNHNS and CDR2 SASEGT. CDR3 residues: CASRGDSSYEQYF. The CDR3 DNA is TGTGCCAGCAGGGGGGACAGCTCCTACGAGCAGTACTTC.

The chain uses TRBV27 and TRBJ2-5; no clear D gene. The germline V and J ends were trimmed by 6 bases and 2 bases, with 13 bases remaining between them. The CDR3 covers 14 residues. Germline CDR1 is MNHEY and CDR2 is SMNVEV (reference sequence). The CDR3 loop reads CASSPGPLQETQYF. CDR3 DNA: TGTGCCAGCAGCCCTGGACCGTTACAAGAGACCCAGTACTTC.

This clone was detected only a few times. This same CDR3 is encoded by further DNA sequences in the sample. V is TRBV5-8 and J is TRBJ1-4, with 9 bases aligning to TRBD1. V trimming: 2 bases; J trimming: 8 bases; junction bases outside the gene matches: 4. Germline values: CDR1 SGHTS, CDR2 YDEGEE. This CDR3 spans 14 amino acids. This chain's CDR3 is CASSFGTGNEKLFF. The CDR3 coding sequence is TGTGCCAGCAGCTTCGGGACAGGGAACGAAAAACTGTTTTTT. Full variable domain (outside the CDR3, taken from reference TRBV5-8 and TRBJ1-4): EAGVTQSPTHLIKTRGQQATLRCSPISGHTSVYWYQQALGLGLQFLLWYDEGEERNRGNFPPRFSGRQFPNYSSELNVNALELEDSALYLCASSFGTGNEKLFFGSGTQLSVL.

The CDR3: CASSSGPGSGYTF. The CDR3 nucleotides read TGTGCCAGCAGCTCAGGGCCAGGGAGCGGCTACACCTTC. The V call is TRBV5-6, the J call TRBJ1-2; weak D call: TRBD1 (5 bases). This CDR3 region has 13 residues. The germline V gene encodes CDR1 SGHDT and CDR2 YYEEEE. The V gene lost 3 bases and the J gene lost 8 bases, with 14 bases spanning the gap. Looking up the rest from reference TRBV5-6 and TRBJ1-2 gives the full variable domain: DAGVTQSPTHLIKTRGQQVTLRCSPKSGHDTVSWYQQALGQGPQFIFQYYEEEERQRGNFPDRFSGHQFPNYSSELNVNALLLGDSALYLCASSSGPGSGYTFGSGTRLTVV.

As concerns this clone: Additional DNA sequences in this sample encode the identical CDR3. The V gene is TRBV9, the J gene TRBJ2-1; 7 bases agree with TRBD2. The CDR3 length is 16 residues. Per germline, CDR1 SGDLS and CDR2 YYNGEE. V lost 0 bases, J lost 0 bases, and 3 bases stayed unmatched. The CDR3 reads CASSVVGRASYNEQFF. The CDR3 DNA sequence: TGTGCCAGCAGCGTAGTTGGGAGGGCCTCCTACAATGAGCAGTTCTTC. The full variable domain, rest sourced from reference TRBV9 and TRBJ2-1, is DSGVTQTPKHLITATGQRVTLRCSPRSGDLSVYWYQQSLDQGLQFLIQYYNGEERAKGNILERFSAQQFPDLHSELNLSSLELGDSALYFCASSVVGRASYNEQFFGPGTRLTVL.